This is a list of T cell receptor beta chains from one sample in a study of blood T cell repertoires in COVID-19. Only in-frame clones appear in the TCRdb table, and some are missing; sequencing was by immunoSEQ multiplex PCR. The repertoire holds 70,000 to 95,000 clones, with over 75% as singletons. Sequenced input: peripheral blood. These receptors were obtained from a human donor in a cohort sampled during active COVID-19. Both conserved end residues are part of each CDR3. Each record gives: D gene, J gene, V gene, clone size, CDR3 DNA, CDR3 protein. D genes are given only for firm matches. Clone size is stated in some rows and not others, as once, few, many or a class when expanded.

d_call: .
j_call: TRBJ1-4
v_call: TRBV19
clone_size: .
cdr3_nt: TGTGCCAGTAGTAAGCCGCCGGGAACTAATGAAAAACTGTTTTTT
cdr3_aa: CASSKPPGTNEKLFF

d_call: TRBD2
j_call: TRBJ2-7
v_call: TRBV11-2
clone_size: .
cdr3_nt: TGTGCCAGCAGCCGACACGGGACTAGCGGCACCTACGAGCAGTACTTC
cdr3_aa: CASSRHGTSGTYEQYF

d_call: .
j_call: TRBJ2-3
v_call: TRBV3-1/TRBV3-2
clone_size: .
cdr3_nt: TGTGCCAGCAGCCAACCGGGATTGCCCCTTTATTTT
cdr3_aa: CASSQPGLPLYF

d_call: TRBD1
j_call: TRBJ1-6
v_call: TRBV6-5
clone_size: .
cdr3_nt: TGTGCCAGCAGGCTGACAGGGCAGGATTCACCCCTCCACTTT
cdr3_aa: CASRLTGQDSPLHF

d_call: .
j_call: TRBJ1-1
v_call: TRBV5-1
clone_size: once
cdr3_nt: TGCGCCAGCAGCCCAGTGACAGATATGAACACTGAAGCTTTCTTT
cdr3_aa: CASSPVTDMNTEAFF

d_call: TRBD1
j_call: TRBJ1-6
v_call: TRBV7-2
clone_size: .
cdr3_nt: TGTGCCAGCAGCAGATCCGGGACAGATAATTCACCCCTCCACTTT
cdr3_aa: CASSRSGTDNSPLHF

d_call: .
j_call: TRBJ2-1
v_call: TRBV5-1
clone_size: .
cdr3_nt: TGCGCCAGCAGCCCCGACTGGTACAATGAGCAGTTCTTC
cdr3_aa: CASSPDWYNEQFF

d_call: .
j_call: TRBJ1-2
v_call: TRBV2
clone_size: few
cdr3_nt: TGTGCCAGCAATGGAGGGTACTATGGCTACACCTTC
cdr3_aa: CASNGGYYGYTF

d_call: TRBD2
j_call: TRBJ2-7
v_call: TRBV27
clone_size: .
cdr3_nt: TGTGCCAGCAGCCCGAGGACTAGCGGGGGGCCCACGACCTACGAGCAGTACTTC
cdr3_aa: CASSPRTSGGPTTYEQYF

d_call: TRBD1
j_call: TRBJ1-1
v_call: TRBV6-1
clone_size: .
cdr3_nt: TGTGCCAGCAGTGAGGGGACAGGGGGAAAAACTGAAGCTTTCTTT
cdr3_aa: CASSEGTGGKTEAFF

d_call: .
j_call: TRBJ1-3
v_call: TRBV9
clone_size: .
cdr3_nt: TGTGCCAGCAGCGCCCAGGGATCTTCCTCTGGAAACACCATATATTTT
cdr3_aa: CASSAQGSSSGNTIYF

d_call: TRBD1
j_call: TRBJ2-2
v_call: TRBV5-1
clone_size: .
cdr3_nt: TGCGCCAGCAGCTTACGGACAGGGGGGGACACCGGGGAGCTGTTTTTT
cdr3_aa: CASSLRTGGDTGELFF

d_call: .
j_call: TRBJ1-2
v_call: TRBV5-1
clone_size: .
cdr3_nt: TGCGCCAGCAGCTTGGGGGGGCCCTGGGGTAACTATGGCTACACCTTC
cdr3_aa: CASSLGGPWGNYGYTF

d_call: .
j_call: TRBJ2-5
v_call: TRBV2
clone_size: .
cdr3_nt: TGTGCCAGCACACAAACGTACCAAGAGACCCAGTACTTC
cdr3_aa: CASTQTYQETQYF

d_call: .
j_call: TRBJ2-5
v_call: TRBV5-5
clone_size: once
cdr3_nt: TGTGCCAGCAGCTTCTTTGAAGAGACCCAGTACTTC
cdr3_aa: CASSFFEETQYF

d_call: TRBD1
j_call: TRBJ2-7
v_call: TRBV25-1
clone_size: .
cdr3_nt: TGTGCCAGCAGTGATGGGACAGGGTTGGGCGAGCAGTACTTC
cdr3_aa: CASSDGTGLGEQYF

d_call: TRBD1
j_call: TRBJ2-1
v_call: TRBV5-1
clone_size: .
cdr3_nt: TGCGCCAGCAGCCTACAGGGGGTAGGCTACAATGAGCAGTTCTTC
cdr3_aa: CASSLQGVGYNEQFF

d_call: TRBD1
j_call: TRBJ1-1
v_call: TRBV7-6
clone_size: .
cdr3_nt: TGTGCCAGCAGCTCCGAGTTTAGGCAGGGGGCGACCGAAGCTTTCTTT
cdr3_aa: CASSSEFRQGATEAFF